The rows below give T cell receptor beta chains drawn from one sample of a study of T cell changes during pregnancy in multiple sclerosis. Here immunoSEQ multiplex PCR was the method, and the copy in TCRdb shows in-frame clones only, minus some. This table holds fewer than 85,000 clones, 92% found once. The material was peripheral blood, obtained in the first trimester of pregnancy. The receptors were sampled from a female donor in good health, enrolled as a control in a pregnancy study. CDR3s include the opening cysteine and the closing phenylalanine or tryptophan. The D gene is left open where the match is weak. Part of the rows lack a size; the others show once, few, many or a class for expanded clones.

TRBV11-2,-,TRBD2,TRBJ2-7,TGTGCCAGCAGCCCCGTTAGCGGGAGGGACTACGAGCAGTACTTC,CASSPVSGRDYEQYF
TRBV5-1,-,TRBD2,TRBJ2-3,TGCGCCGGCCGGGTAGCGGGAGTGGCAGATACGCAGTATTTT,CAGRVAGVADTQYF
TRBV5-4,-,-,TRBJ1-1,TGTGCCAGCAGCTTGGACAGGAACACTGAAGCTTTCTTT,CASSLDRNTEAFF
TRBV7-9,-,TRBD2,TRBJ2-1,TGTGCCAGCAGCTCCCGGGGGGGGGCCTACAATGAGCAGTTCTTC,CASSSRGGAYNEQFF
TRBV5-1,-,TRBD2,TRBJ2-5,TGCGCCAGCAGCTTACCGACCGGGACTAAAGAGACCCAGTACTTC,CASSLPTGTKETQYF
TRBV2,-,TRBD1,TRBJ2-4,TGTGCCAGCAGATCCGGGACAGAAGTAAACATTCAGTACTTC,CASRSGTEVNIQYF
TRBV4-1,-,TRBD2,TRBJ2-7,TGCGCCAGCAGCCCCGGGACTAGGAACGAGCAGTACTTC,CASSPGTRNEQYF
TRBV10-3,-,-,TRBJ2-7,TGTGCCATCAGGGGCGTTCAGGCCAGCGAGCAGTACTTC,CAIRGVQASEQYF
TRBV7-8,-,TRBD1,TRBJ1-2,TGTGCCAGCAGCTTAGCCCTTACAGACAGGGTAGACTATGGCTACACCTTC,CASSLALTDRVDYGYTF
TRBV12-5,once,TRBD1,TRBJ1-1,TGTGCTAGTGGTTTCCTCGTCGGGACAGGGGTTAACTTAACTGAAGCTTTCTTT,CASGFLVGTGVNLTEAFF
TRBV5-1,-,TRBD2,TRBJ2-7,TGCGCCAGCAGCCAGCGGGAGACCATCTACGAGCAGTACTTC,CASSQRETIYEQYF
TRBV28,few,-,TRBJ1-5,TGTGCCAGCAGCGACAACCCCCAGCATTTT,CASSDNPQHF
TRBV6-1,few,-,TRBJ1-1,TGTGCCAGCAGAGGGGTTACTGAAGCTTTCTTT,CASRGVTEAFF
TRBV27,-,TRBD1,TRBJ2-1,TGTGCCAGCAGTTTTTGGAACAGGGGACCTGGCAATGAGCAGTTCTTC,CASSFWNRGPGNEQFF
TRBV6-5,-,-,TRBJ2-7,TGTGCCAGCAGTTCCCCCGCCTACGAGCAGTACTTC,CASSSPAYEQYF
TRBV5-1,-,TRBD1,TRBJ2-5,TGCGCCAGCAGCTTGAAAGGGGGCGAAGAGACCCAGTACTTC,CASSLKGGEETQYF
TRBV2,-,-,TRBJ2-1,TGTGCCAGCCAAGGGGGTCCGGGAGGTGAGCAGTTCTTC,CASQGGPGGEQFF
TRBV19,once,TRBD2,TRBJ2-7,TGTGCCAGTAGTAGGACGGGAGGGCCGTACGAGCAGTACTTC,CASSRTGGPYEQYF
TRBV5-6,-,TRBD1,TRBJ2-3,TGTGCCAGCAGCACAACAGGGGAGCCTAGCACAGATACGCAGTATTTT,CASSTTGEPSTDTQYF
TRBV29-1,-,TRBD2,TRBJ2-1,TGCAGCGTTGATGGTTCTAGCGGGAGTCCCAATGAGCAGTTCTTC,CSVDGSSGSPNEQFF